A selection of T cell receptor beta chains follows, all from one sample in a study of blood T cells in healthy people across ages. In TCRdb, the 5' RACE reads were re-called with MiXCR into one record per CDR3 protein. The sample shows around 800,000 distinct CDR3 sequences, 40% to 50% of them seen only once. Sequences were obtained from blood. Receptor source: a man aged 55-75 years in good health. Each CDR3 is given with its conserved first and last residue. D genes are given only for firm matches. Size is stated for part of the rows, as once, few or many counts, or as a class when the clone is expanded.

J gene: TRBJ2-5; V gene: TRBV28; clone size: -; D gene: -; CDR3 DNA: TGTGCCAGCAGAGGGGGGGGACTGCTATACGGGCAGTACTTC; CDR3 protein: CASRGGGLLYGQYF
J gene: TRBJ1-6; V gene: TRBV12-3/TRBV12-4; clone size: -; D gene: -; CDR3 DNA: TGTGCCAGCAGCGAAGCCGGGACACACTCACCCCTCCACTTT; CDR3 protein: CASSEAGTHSPLHF
J gene: TRBJ2-1; V gene: TRBV14; clone size: few; D gene: TRBD2; CDR3 DNA: TGTGCCAGCAGCCAAGAAACGCGAGCGGGAAGACTGCCACATTACAATGAGCAGTTCTTC; CDR3 protein: CASSQETRAGRLPHYNEQFF
J gene: TRBJ1-2; V gene: TRBV14; clone size: many; D gene: -; CDR3 DNA: TGTGCCAGCAGCCAAGATTCTCTACTCTTTGTTGGCTACACCTTC; CDR3 protein: CASSQDSLLFVGYTF
J gene: TRBJ2-1; V gene: TRBV7-9; clone size: -; D gene: TRBD2; CDR3 DNA: TGTGCCAGCAGCTTAAGGAGCGGGGGGCGGGATGAGCGGTTCTTC; CDR3 protein: CASSLRSGGRDERFF
J gene: TRBJ2-3; V gene: TRBV2; clone size: few; D gene: -; CDR3 DNA: TGTGCCAGCACGAGAAGCGCGGGGCCCACAGATACGCAGTATTTT; CDR3 protein: CASTRSAGPTDTQYF
J gene: TRBJ1-4; V gene: TRBV12-3/TRBV12-4; clone size: few; D gene: TRBD1; CDR3 DNA: TGTGCCAGCAGCCCAGGGGGAGATCTCAATGAAAAACTGTTTTTT; CDR3 protein: CASSPGGDLNEKLFF
J gene: TRBJ2-5; V gene: TRBV20-1; clone size: -; D gene: TRBD2; CDR3 DNA: TGCAGTGCGCCGGGACTAGCGGGCGCCCAAGAGACCCAGTACTTC; CDR3 protein: CSAPGLAGAQETQYF
J gene: TRBJ2-5; V gene: TRBV7-6; clone size: -; D gene: -; CDR3 DNA: TGTGCCAGCAGCGAGATAGCGAGGGAGACCCCGTACTTC; CDR3 protein: CASSEIARETPYF
J gene: TRBJ2-7; V gene: TRBV9; clone size: -; D gene: TRBD1; CDR3 DNA: TGTGCCAGCAGCGCTAGCACAGGGGTCCCATACGAGCAGTACTTC; CDR3 protein: CASSASTGVPYEQYF
J gene: TRBJ1-6; V gene: TRBV9; clone size: -; D gene: -; CDR3 DNA: TGTGCCAGCAGCGTAGATGAACCCATGAGGACAACCCTCCACTTT; CDR3 protein: CASSVDEPMRTTLHF
J gene: TRBJ2-5; V gene: TRBV15; clone size: few; D gene: -; CDR3 DNA: TGTGCCACCGGGGCAGAGGGTATCCAGGAGACCCAGTACTTC; CDR3 protein: CATGAEGIQETQYF
J gene: TRBJ2-2; V gene: TRBV4-3; clone size: -; D gene: -; CDR3 DNA: TGCGCCAGCAGCCAAGATGCGAGGACCGGGGAGCTGTTTTTT; CDR3 protein: CASSQDARTGELFF
J gene: TRBJ2-7; V gene: TRBV7-9; clone size: many; D gene: -; CDR3 DNA: TGTGCCAGCAGCTCGGGACGCATCTACGAGCAGTACTTC; CDR3 protein: CASSSGRIYEQYF
J gene: TRBJ1-5; V gene: TRBV15; clone size: -; D gene: -; CDR3 DNA: TGTGCCACCACCCCAAGGGTCAATCAGCCCCAGCATTTT; CDR3 protein: CATTPRVNQPQHF
J gene: TRBJ2-3; V gene: TRBV3-1; clone size: -; D gene: -; CDR3 DNA: TGTGCCAGCAGCCAAGACGGGTTTAGCTCAGATACGCAGTATTTT; CDR3 protein: CASSQDGFSSDTQYF
J gene: TRBJ2-6; V gene: TRBV28; clone size: -; D gene: TRBD2; CDR3 DNA: TGTGCCAGCAGTCCATGGGGGGGGAGTGGGGCCAACGTCCTGACTTTC; CDR3 protein: CASSPWGGSGANVLTF
J gene: TRBJ2-7; V gene: TRBV6-5; clone size: few; D gene: TRBD1; CDR3 DNA: TGTGCCAGCAGCGTAACAGGGGTCGACGAGCAGTACTTC; CDR3 protein: CASSVTGVDEQYF
J gene: TRBJ2-7; V gene: TRBV6-2/TRBV6-3; clone size: -; D gene: TRBD2; CDR3 DNA: TGTGCCAGCAGTTACCTGGGGGGGACCCTCGGCGAGCAGTACTTC; CDR3 protein: CASSYLGGTLGEQYF
J gene: TRBJ2-5; V gene: TRBV6-2/TRBV6-3; clone size: -; D gene: -; CDR3 DNA: TGTGCCAGCAGCACTGGACAATTTGGCCAAGAGACCCAGTACTTC; CDR3 protein: CASSTGQFGQETQYF
J gene: TRBJ1-2; V gene: TRBV28; clone size: few; D gene: TRBD1; CDR3 DNA: TGTGCCAGCAGAGAGGGACAGCGACTCTATGGCTACACCTTC; CDR3 protein: CASREGQRLYGYTF
J gene: TRBJ2-1; V gene: TRBV9; clone size: -; D gene: TRBD2; CDR3 DNA: TGTGCCAGCAGCGACCAGGGACTAGCGGTCAATGAGCAGTTCTTC; CDR3 protein: CASSDQGLAVNEQFF
J gene: TRBJ2-7; V gene: TRBV20-1; clone size: -; D gene: -; CDR3 DNA: TGCAGTGCTAGAGAACCAGGACGGCGGTACGAGCAGTACTTC; CDR3 protein: CSAREPGRRYEQYF